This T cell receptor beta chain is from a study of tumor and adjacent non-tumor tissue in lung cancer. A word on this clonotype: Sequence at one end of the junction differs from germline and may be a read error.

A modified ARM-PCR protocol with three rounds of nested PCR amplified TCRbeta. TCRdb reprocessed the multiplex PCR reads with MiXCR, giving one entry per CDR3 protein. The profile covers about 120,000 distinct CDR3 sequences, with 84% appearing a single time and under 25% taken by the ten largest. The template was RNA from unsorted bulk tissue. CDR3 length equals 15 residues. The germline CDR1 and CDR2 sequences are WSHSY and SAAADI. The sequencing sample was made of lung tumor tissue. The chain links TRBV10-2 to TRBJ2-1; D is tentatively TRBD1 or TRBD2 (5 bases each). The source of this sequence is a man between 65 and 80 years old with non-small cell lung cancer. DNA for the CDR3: TGCGCCAGTAGGTCTCCGGGACCCTCTTTTCATGAGCAGTTTTTC. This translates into CASRSPGPSFHEQFF.